These T cell receptor beta chains were read from a single sample in a study of early T cells in non-severe SARS-CoV-2 infection. TCRdb recomputed calls from the 5' RACE reads with MiXCR, one row per CDR3 protein. This table holds about 130,000 distinct CDR3 sequences, around 14% found once. Sequenced sample: whole blood. Receptors were obtained from an adult who was a healthcare worker with PCR-confirmed SARS-CoV-2 infection or an uninfected control (not recorded which). Both conserved end residues are trimmed from each CDR3. Each record gives: D gene, V gene, J gene, CDR3 protein. A D gene is named only where the DNA matches it firmly.

D: TRBD2
V: TRBV24-1
J: TRBJ2-1
CDR3: ATSGTSGGTRDEQF

D: NA
V: TRBV12-3/TRBV12-4
J: TRBJ2-3
CDR3: ASSLRGGALTQY

D: NA
V: TRBV11-2
J: TRBJ1-2
CDR3: ASSSRANGYT

D: NA
V: TRBV7-9
J: TRBJ2-4
CDR3: ASSDRDNIQY

D: NA
V: TRBV5-1
J: TRBJ1-4
CDR3: ASRFRSDINEKLF

D: NA
V: TRBV4-1
J: TRBJ1-2
CDR3: ASSQDDVRASLMSYGYT

D: TRBD2
V: TRBV20-1
J: TRBJ2-7
CDR3: SATGTSGGSGQY

D: NA
V: TRBV18
J: TRBJ2-7
CDR3: ASSPRLTGGDYEQY

D: NA
V: TRBV19
J: TRBJ1-1
CDR3: ASSMEWGTEAF

D: NA
V: TRBV3-1
J: TRBJ2-7
CDR3: ASTQAGTKPYEQY